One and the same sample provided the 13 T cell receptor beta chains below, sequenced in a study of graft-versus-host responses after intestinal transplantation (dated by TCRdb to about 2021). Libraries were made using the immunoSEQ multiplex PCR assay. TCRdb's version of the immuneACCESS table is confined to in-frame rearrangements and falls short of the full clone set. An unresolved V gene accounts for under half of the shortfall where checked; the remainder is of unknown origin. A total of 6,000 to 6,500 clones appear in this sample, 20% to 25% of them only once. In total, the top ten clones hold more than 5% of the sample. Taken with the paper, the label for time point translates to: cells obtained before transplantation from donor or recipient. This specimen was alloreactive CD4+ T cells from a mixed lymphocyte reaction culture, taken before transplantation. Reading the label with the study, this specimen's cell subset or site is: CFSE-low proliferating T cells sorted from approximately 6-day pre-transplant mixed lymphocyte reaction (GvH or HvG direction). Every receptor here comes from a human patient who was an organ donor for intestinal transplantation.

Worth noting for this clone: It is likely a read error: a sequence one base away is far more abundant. The CDR3: CASTRLAGVLCEQYF. For the CDR3, the DNA is TGTGCCAGCACTAGACTAGCGGGGGTACTCTGCGAGCAGTACTTC. The chain recombines TRBV2 with TRBJ2-7; TRBD2 matches 12 bases. The V gene's germline CDR1 is SNHLY and CDR2 FYNNEI. V gave up 7 bases and J gave up 6 bases; unmatched junction bases: 10. The CDR3 is 15 residues long.

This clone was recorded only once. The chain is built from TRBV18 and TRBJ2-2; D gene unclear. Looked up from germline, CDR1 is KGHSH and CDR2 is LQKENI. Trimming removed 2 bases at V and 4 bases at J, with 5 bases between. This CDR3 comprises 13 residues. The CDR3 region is CASSPETTGELFF. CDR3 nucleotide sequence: TGTGCCAGCTCACCAGAGACCACCGGGGAGCTGTTTTTT.

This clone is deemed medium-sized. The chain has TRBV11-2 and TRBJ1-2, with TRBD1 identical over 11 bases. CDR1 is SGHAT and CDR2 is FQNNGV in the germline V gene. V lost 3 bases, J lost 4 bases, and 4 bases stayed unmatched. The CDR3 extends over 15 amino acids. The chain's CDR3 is CASSFLDRGPYGYTF. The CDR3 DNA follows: TGTGCCAGCAGCTTCCTGGACAGGGGGCCCTATGGCTACACCTTC.

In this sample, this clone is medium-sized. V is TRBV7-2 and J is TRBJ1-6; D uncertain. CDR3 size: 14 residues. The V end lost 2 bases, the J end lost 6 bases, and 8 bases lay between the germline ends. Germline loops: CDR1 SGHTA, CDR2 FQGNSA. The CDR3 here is CASSLKLFNSPLHF. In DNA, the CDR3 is TGTGCCAGCAGCTTAAAGTTATTTAATTCACCCCTCCACTTT.

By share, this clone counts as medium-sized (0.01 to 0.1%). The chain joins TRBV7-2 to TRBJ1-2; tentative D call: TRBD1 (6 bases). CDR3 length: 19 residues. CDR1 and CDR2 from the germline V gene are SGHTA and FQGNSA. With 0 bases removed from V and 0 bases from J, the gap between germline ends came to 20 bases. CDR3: CASSLAGITWDISNYGYTF. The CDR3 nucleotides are TGTGCCAGCAGCTTAGCGGGCATAACGTGGGACATCTCTAACTATGGCTACACCTTC. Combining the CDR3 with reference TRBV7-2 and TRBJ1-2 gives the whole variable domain GAGVSQSPSNKVTEKGKDVELRCDPISGHTALYWYRQSLGQGLEFLIYFQGNSAPDKSGLPSDRFSAERTGGSVSTLTIQRTQQEDSAVYLCASSLAGITWDISNYGYTFGSGTRLTVV.

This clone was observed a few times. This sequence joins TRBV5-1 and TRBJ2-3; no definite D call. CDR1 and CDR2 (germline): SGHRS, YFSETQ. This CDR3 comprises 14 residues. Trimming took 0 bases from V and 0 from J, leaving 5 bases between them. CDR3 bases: TGCGCCAGCAGCTTGGGGGATAGCACAGATACGCAGTATTTT. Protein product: CASSLGDSTDTQYF.

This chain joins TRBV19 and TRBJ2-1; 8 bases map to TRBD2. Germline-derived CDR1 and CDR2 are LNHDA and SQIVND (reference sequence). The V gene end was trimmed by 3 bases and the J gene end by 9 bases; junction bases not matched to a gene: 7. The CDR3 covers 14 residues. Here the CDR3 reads CASSIERGSLEQFF. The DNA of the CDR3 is TGTGCCAGTAGTATTGAGCGGGGGAGTCTTGAGCAGTTCTTC.

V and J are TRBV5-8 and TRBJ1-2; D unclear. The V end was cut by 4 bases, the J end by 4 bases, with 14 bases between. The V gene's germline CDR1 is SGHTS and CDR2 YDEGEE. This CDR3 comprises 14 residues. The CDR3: CASSQSGPAYGYTF. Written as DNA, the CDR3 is TGTGCCAGCAGCCAATCCGGGCCGGCCTATGGCTACACCTTC.

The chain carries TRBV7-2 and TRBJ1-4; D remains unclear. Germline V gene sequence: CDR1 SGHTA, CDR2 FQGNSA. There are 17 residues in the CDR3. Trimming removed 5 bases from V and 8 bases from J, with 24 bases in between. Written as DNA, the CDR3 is TGTGCCAGCAGCCTCCTATATACACGGGAGGGTCAGGAAAAACTGTTTTTT. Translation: CASSLLYTREGQEKLFF.

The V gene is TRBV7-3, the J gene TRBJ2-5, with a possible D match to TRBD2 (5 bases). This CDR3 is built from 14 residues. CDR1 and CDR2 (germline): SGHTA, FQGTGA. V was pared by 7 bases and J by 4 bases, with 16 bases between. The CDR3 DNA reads TGTGCCAGCACCGTGGCCAGTCGGGGAGAGACCCAGTACTTC. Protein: CASTVASRGETQYF.

For the CDR3, the DNA is TGCGCCAGCAGCCAAGAATGGAGGGCCAACGAGCAGTACTTC. It codes for CASSQEWRANEQYF. This chain connects TRBV4-1 to TRBJ2-7; tentatively, D is TRBD2 (6 bases). V dropped 0 bases and J dropped 5 bases, with 11 bases sitting between them. Germline CDR1 reads MGHRA; CDR2 reads YSYEKL. The CDR3 loop spans 14 amino acids.

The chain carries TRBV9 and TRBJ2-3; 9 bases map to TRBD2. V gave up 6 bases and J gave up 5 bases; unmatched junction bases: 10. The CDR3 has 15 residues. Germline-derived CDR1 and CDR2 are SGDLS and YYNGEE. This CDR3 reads CASTFGGGALDTQYF. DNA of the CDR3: TGTGCCAGCACCTTCGGCGGGGGGGCCCTAGATACGCAGTATTTT. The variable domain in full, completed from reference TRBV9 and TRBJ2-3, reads DSGVTQTPKHLITATGQRVTLRCSPRSGDLSVYWYQQSLDQGLQFLIQYYNGEERAKGNILERFSAQQFPDLHSELNLSSLELGDSALYFCASTFGGGALDTQYFGPGTRLTVL.

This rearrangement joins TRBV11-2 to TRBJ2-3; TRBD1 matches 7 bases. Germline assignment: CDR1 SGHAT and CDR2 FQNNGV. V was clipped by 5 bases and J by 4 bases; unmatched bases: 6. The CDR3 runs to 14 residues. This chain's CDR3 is CASSPRQGSDTQYF. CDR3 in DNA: TGTGCCAGCAGCCCGAGACAGGGTTCAGATACGCAGTATTTT. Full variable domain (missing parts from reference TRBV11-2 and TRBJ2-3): EAGVAQSPRYKIIEKRQSVAFWCNPISGHATLYWYQQILGQGPKLLIQFQNNGVVDDSQLPKDRFSAERLKGVDSTLKIQPAKLEDSAVYLCASSPRQGSDTQYFGPGTRLTVL.